This T cell receptor (beta chain) emerged from a study of identical twins. cDNA carried unique molecular identifiers, and a universal primer site was added by template switching. A single record per CDR3 protein comes from TCRdb applying MiXCR to the 5' RACE reads. The table records about 1.7 million distinct CDR3 sequences, around 33% of them present only once. With V trimmed by 5 bases and J by 0 bases, 9 bases remained unmatched. CDR3 size: 17 residues. CDR1 is SGHTA, CDR2 FQGNSA, per germline. Findings and caveats of the study: Models underestimated TCR alpha sharing (out-of-frame) in monozygotic twins.

This clonotype has more than one count but fewer than ten. Its antigen is unidentified. The material sequenced was cord blood. This receptor was identified in a newborn girl in good health. The rearrangement links TRBV7-2 to TRBJ2-4, with 8 bases aligning to TRBD2. CDR3 amino acids: CASSRTSGWGAKNIQYF. The CDR3 DNA is TGTGCCAGCAGCCGAACTAGCGGTTGGGGAGCCAAAAACATTCAGTACTTC.